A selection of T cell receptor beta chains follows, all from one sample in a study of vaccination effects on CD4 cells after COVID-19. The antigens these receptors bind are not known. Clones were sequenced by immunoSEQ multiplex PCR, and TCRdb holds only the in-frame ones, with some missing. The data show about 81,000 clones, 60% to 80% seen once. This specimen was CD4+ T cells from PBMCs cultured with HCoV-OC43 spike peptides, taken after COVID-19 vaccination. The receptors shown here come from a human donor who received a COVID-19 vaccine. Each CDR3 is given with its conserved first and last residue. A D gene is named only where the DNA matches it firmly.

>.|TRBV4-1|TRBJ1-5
CASSTGTGNQPQHF
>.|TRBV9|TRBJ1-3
CASRGSDSGNTIYF
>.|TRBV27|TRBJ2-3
CASSLAATNGDTQYF
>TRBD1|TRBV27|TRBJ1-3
CASSPLGTGSGSGNTIYF
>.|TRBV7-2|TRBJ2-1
CASSPPGPRPGEQFF
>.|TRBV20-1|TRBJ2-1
CSAGSYEQFF
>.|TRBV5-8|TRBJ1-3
CASSSGGRTGNTIYF
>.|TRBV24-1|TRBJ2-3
CATSDSGATDTQYF
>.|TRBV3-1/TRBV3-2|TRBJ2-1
CASRRALGEQFF
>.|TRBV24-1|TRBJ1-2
CATIGLLRPVVWGYTF
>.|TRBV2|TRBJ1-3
CASSVYPGNTIYF
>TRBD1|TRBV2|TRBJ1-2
CASSPDDRAGYGYTF
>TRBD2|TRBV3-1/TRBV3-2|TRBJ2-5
CASSLGGTFKETQYF
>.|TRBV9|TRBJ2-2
CASSVYSTGELFF
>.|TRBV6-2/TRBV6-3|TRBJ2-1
CASSYSSQSPHNEQFF
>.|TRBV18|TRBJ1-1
CASSRDLGVTEAFF
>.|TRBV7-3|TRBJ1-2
CASSLTPINYGYTF
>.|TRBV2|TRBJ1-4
CASSRTPGPEKLFF
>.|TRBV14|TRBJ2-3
CASSLRSGQYTDTQYF
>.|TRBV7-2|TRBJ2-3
CASSFWGTDTQYF
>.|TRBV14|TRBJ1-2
CASSQDHRDHYGYTF
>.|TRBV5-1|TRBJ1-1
CASSLDSTANTEAFF
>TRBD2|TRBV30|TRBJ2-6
CAWSGGGAGANVLTF
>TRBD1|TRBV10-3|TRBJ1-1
CAISEGTGGSATEAFF
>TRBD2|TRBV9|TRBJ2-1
CASSATSGSYNEQFF
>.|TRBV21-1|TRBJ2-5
CASSITLTGRQETQYF
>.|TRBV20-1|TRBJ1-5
CSASLGHNQPQHF
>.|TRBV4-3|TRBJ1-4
CASSQEIVRSARGGEKLFF
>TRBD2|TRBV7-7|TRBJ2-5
CASSLSGGPRETQYF
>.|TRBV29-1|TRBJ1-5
CSVRQFGDQPQHF
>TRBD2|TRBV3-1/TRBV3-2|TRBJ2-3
CASSQSPPTSPSTDTQYF
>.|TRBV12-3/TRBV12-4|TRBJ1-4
CASTGSNEKLFF
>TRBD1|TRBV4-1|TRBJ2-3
CASSQVKFGTGRTDTQYF
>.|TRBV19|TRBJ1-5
CASSIGGAQPQHF
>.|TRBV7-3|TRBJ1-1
CASSLTRGLNTEAFF
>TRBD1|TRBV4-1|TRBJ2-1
CASSQLTDRGSNEQFF
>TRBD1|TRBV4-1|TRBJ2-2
CASSPRGPTGGGGELFF
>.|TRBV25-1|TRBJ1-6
CASSPRGTGTPLHF
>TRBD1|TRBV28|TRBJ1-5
CASSGDSSNQPQHF
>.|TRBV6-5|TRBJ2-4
CASSYQGGIGSDIQYF
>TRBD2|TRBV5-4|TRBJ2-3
CASSLAGGFTDTQYF
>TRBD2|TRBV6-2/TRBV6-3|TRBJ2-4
CASSSLAGELAKNIQYF
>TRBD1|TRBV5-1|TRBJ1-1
CASSLEPQTGVFEAFF
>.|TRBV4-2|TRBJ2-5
CASSQGGGRGIRETQYF
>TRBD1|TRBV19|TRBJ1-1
CASRSTGGDTEAFF
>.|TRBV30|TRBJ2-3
CAGAPQGYTQYF
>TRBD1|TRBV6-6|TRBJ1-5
CASSYEQGDHQPQHF
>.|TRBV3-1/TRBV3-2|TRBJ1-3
CASSQEGIGNTIYF